Listed here are 11 T cell receptor beta chains from one sample, sequenced in a study of T cells in Graves' hyperthyroidism and ophthalmopathy. Amplified TCR beta CDR3 regions came from RNA transcripts. The study used the HTBI primer set for a first-round RT-PCR of the TCR CDR3. MiXCR was run by TCRdb on the multiplex PCR reads, yielding one entry per CDR3 protein. The table lists a few hundred thousand distinct CDR3 sequences, around 13% of them singletons. The sequenced sample consisted of blood. The receptors come from a woman in her thirties with Graves' hyperthyroidism that later progressed to Graves' ophthalmopathy.

The sample holds many counts of this clonotype. The chain recombines TRBV19 with TRBJ2-1; 10 nucleotides agree with TRBD2. Germline assignment: CDR1 LNHDA and CDR2 SQIVND (reference sequence). The V and J ends lost 7 bases and 3 bases, in that order; junction bases with no gene match: 9. The CDR3 spans 16 residues. In nucleotides, the CDR3 is TGTGCCAGTACGGCTCTAGCGGGAGCAGGCTACAATGAGCAGTTCTTC. Encoded protein: CASTALAGAGYNEQFF.

This clonotype was detected many times. CDR3 DNA sequence: TGTGCCTCCCGGGAGGGGGTATCCACTGAAGCTTTCTTT. Translated, it gives CASREGVSTEAFF. This sequence joins TRBV30 and TRBJ1-1; perhaps TRBD1 as D (6 bases). This CDR3 spans 13 amino acids. Germline lookup yields CDR1 GTSNPN and CDR2 SVGIG (reference sequence). Trimming cost V 7 bases and J 4 bases, with 16 bases left between them.

The rearrangement uses TRBV6-6 and TRBJ2-3, with 16 bases that match TRBD2. Germline V gives CDR1 MNHNY, CDR2 SVGAGI (reference sequence). This CDR3 is 18 amino acids long. V was pared by 1 base and J by 4 bases, with 5 bases of the junction left unmatched. This CDR3 reads CASSYLGLAGGRPDTQYF. For the CDR3, the DNA is TGTGCCAGCAGTTACTTGGGACTAGCGGGAGGGCGACCAGATACGCAGTATTTT.

The sample holds many counts of this clonotype. The V call is TRBV24-1, the J call TRBJ2-2; 11 bases fit TRBD1. J was trimmed by 2 bases and V by 4 bases; bases with no gene match: 5. Germline V CDR1 and CDR2: KGHDR, SFDVKD. This CDR3 contains 17 residues. The CDR3 nucleotides read TGTGCCACCAGTGACCCCGGGACAGGGGGAAACACCGGGGAGCTGTTTTTT. Its translation is CATSDPGTGGNTGELFF.

This clonotype was seen ten or more times. The gene calls are TRBV19 and TRBJ1-1, with D possibly being TRBD1 (6 bases). CDR1 and CDR2 (germline): LNHDA, SQIVND (reference sequence). CDR3 length: 14 residues. V was clipped by 4 bases and J by 1 base, with 10 bases between them. The CDR3 is CASSTVGGNTEAFF. In DNA, the CDR3 is TGTGCCAGTAGTACGGTAGGGGGGAACACTGAAGCTTTCTTT.

This clonotype has a count of ten or more. This chain uses TRBV5-1 with TRBJ1-1; D is ambiguous. The V end lost 4 bases, the J end lost 6 bases, and 16 bases lay between the germline ends. The CDR3 runs to 14 residues. From germline, CDR1 is SGHRS and CDR2 YFSETQ. For the CDR3, the DNA is TGCGCCAGCAGCCCGCAGGTAGGATACGCTGAAGCTTTCTTT. Protein product: CASSPQVGYAEAFF.

This clonotype was counted at least ten times. The chain has TRBV25-1 and TRBJ1-2; TRBD1 might be the D (5 bases). The CDR3 length is 16 residues. The germline V gene encodes CDR1 MGHDK and CDR2 SYGVNS. V gave up 3 bases and J gave up 4 bases, with 18 bases separating them. CDR3 in amino acids: CASSDGTADPAYGYTF. CDR3 DNA sequence: TGTGCCAGCAGTGACGGGACGGCGGACCCTGCCTATGGCTACACCTTC.

This clonotype was counted a few times. In DNA form, the CDR3 reads TGTGCCAGCAGCCCCTCCGGGACAACCCCCTACAATGAGCAGTTCTTC. Amino acid sequence: CASSPSGTTPYNEQFF. The rearrangement joins TRBV7-9 to TRBJ2-1, with D perhaps TRBD1 (6 bases). V was cut by 5 bases and J by 2 bases, with 16 bases left in between. CDR1 is SEHNR and CDR2 is FQNEAQ in the germline V gene (reference sequence). The CDR3 is 16 amino acids.

This clonotype has only a few counts. The V gene is TRBV12-3 or TRBV12-4, the J gene TRBJ1-1; D unclear. Trimming cost V 6 bases and J 6 bases, with 14 bases left between them. The CDR3 extends over 13 amino acids. The CDR3 region is CASSRAVRAEAFF. As DNA, the CDR3 is TGTGCCAGCAGCCGGGCCGTGCGGGCTGAAGCTTTCTTT.

This clonotype has a handful of counts. CDR3 sequence: CASSSKLQTGELFF. The CDR3 DNA sequence: TGCGCCAGCAGCTCCAAGCTGCAAACCGGGGAGCTGTTTTTT. The V and J genes are TRBV5-1 and TRBJ2-2; D is ambiguous. The CDR3 is made up of 14 amino acids. V was cut by 3 bases and J by 5 bases, with 11 bases left in between. The germline gives CDR1 SGHRS, CDR2 YFSETQ.

The chain uses TRBV19 and TRBJ2-7, with 8 nucleotides matching TRBD1. The CDR3 loop spans 17 amino acids. The germline CDR1 and CDR2 sequences are LNHDA and SQIVND (reference sequence). V was pared by 1 base and J by 2 bases, with 10 bases of the junction left unmatched. CDR3 residues: CASSIVWTGKRTYEQYF. The CDR3 nucleotides are TGTGCCAGTAGTATAGTGTGGACAGGGAAGCGGACCTACGAGCAGTACTTC.